This T cell receptor beta chain was retrieved from a study of T cells in Graves' hyperthyroidism and ophthalmopathy. The CDR3 is 13 amino acids. V lost 4 bases and J lost 6, with 12 bases in between. Germline CDR1 is SGHTA and CDR2 is FQGTGA. This clonotype was recorded at least ten times. There were TCR beta CDR3 regions amplified from RNA transcripts. The HTBI primer set was used in a first-round RT-PCR of the TCR CDR3. TCRdb reanalysed the multiplex PCR reads using MiXCR and keeps one entry per CDR3 protein. The sample lists roughly 710,000 distinct CDR3 sequences; 35% were seen once. In patients aged 18 to 65, hyperthyroidism was newly diagnosed, with duration under 2 months.

This chain joins TRBV7-3 and TRBJ1-1, with D possibly matching TRBD1 (5 bases). Input material: blood. This TCR was recovered from a middle-aged woman with Graves' hyperthyroidism. The DNA for the CDR3 is TGTGCCAGCAGCTCCCACAGGAAGGCTGAAGCTTTCTTT. Translated: CASSSHRKAEAFF.